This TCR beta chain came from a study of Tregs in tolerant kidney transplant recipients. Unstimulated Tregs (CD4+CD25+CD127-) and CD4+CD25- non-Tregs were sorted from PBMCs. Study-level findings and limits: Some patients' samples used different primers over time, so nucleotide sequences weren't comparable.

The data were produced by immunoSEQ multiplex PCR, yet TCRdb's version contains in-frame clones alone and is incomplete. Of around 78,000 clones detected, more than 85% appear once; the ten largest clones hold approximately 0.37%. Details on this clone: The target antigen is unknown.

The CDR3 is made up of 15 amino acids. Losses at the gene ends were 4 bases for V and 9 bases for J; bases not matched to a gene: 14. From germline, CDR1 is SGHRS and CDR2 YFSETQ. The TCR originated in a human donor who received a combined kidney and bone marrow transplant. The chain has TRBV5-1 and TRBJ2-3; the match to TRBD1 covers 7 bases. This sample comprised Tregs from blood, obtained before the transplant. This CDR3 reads CASSLLDRNKGTQYF. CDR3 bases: TGCGCCAGCAGCCTCCTGGACAGGAACAAGGGGACGCAGTATTTT.